This TCR beta chain was sequenced in a study of cytomegalovirus exposure and HLA in healthy donors. Study-level information: HLA-typed donors were the source of 83 million or so unique TCRs, which an early data release held. Study-wide findings and caveats: A later analysis found common viral pathogens apparently linked to several of the most significant clusters. A few of the chains that were CMV-associated were confirmed in vitro to be specific for CMV antigens. The investigators catalogued some 150 TCR beta chains as cytomegalovirus-associated.

V lost 4 bases to trimming and J lost 4 bases; unmatched junction nucleotides: 11. Germline V gene sequence: CDR1 SGDLS, CDR2 YYNGEE. CDR3 length: 15 residues. This clone was seen a single time. Its antigen is still unknown. The study ran its PCR with 60 Vbeta and 13 Jbeta primers. Method: immunoSEQ multiplex PCR; TCRdb's copy keeps in-frame clones and lacks some. Here the sample spans around 100,000 clones, approximately 70% being singletons. The chain links TRBV9 to TRBJ2-7; 7 bases line up with TRBD2. The sequenced material came from PBMCs. This TCR was recovered from a man in his forties or fifties in good health and CMV-seropositive. The CDR3 sequence is CASSYGLAVTYEQYF. CDR3 DNA: TGTGCCAGCAGCTACGGCCTAGCGGTGACTTACGAGCAGTACTTC.